This T cell receptor (beta chain) was profiled in a study of blood T cell repertoires in COVID-19. This clone was observed a handful of times. Profiling relied on immunoSEQ multiplex PCR, and the TCRdb table lists in-frame clones only, not all of them. The sample has fewer than 200,000 clones, around four fifths seen once; the top ten hold approximately 8%. Trimming pared 5 bases from V and 4 bases from J, leaving 11 bases between. CDR3 length: 13 residues. Specimen: peripheral blood. The receptor was isolated from a woman at least 80 years old with COVID-19, enrolled during active disease. V and J are TRBV12-3 or TRBV12-4 and TRBJ1-1; D is possibly TRBD1 (6 bases). The CDR3 sequence: CASSRGGITEAFF. The CDR3 DNA reads TGTGCCAGCAGTAGGGGGGGTATCACTGAAGCTTTCTTT.